What follows are 27 T cell receptor beta chains derived from one specimen sequenced in a study of OX40 agonist ivuxolimab in advanced cancers. The assay was immunoSEQ multiplex PCR, and TCRdb's table has in-frame clones only and misses some. The sample lists 95,000 to 120,000 clones, approximately 90% occurring once. The sequences come from CD4+ or CD8+ T cells sorted from blood, collected in a trial of the OX40 agonist ivuxolimab. The receptors were gathered from an adult with an advanced solid tumor such as melanoma, head and neck, liver or kidney cancer.

The CDR3 DNA reads as TGTGCCAGCAGTGTCGACGGGAGTTACGACGAGCAGTACTTC. Translated, it gives CASSVDGSYDEQYF. The genes are TRBV2 and TRBJ2-7; TRBD2 might be the D (6 bases). V lost 4 bases, J lost 5 bases, and 15 bases lay in between. CDR1 SNHLY and CDR2 FYNNEI come from the germline V gene. CDR3 length: 14 residues.

J is TRBJ2-7 and V is TRBV6-6; D is unresolved. Germline CDR1 MNHNY, CDR2 SVGAGI (reference sequence). This CDR3 has 13 amino acids. The V and J ends lost 2 bases and 2 bases respectively, with 7 bases between them. DNA for the CDR3: TGTGCCAGCAGTTACCCAGAAACCTACGAGCAGTACTTC. Encoded protein: CASSYPETYEQYF.

The chain couples TRBV5-8 to TRBJ1-2; no firm D call. The CDR3 sequence is 14 residues long. The V and J ends lost 2 bases and 6 bases respectively, with 14 bases between them. The germline V gene has CDR1 SGHTS and CDR2 YDEGEE. CDR3 amino acids: CASSFRGRVDGYTF. CDR3 coding DNA: TGTGCCAGCAGCTTTCGGGGAAGGGTTGATGGCTACACCTTC.

The V and J genes are TRBV7-9 and TRBJ1-1, with TRBD1 as a possible D gene (5 bases). The CDR3 runs to 15 residues. V lost 5 bases and J 8 bases, leaving 21 bases between the germline ends. Germline-derived CDR1 and CDR2 are SEHNR and FQNEAQ (reference sequence). The CDR3 loop reads CASSANGTWIREAFF. The CDR3 nucleotides read TGTGCCAGCAGCGCTAACGGGACGTGGATTCGGGAAGCTTTCTTT.

The chain links TRBV19 to TRBJ2-2, with D unresolved. Trimming pared 5 bases from V and 0 bases from J, leaving 7 bases between. The CDR3 totals 14 residues. In germline, CDR1 is LNHDA, CDR2 SQIVND (reference sequence). CDR3 sequence reads: CASSLVANTGELFF. DNA of the CDR3: TGTGCCAGTAGTCTGGTCGCGAACACCGGGGAGCTGTTTTTT.

This sequence joins TRBV7-2 and TRBJ2-1, with a possible D match to TRBD1 (6 bases). There are 13 residues in the CDR3. The V gene lost 5 bases and the J gene lost 4 bases, with 9 bases spanning the gap. Germline loops: CDR1 SGHTA, CDR2 FQGNSA. This chain's CDR3 is CASSPQGYNEQFF. The CDR3 DNA follows: TGTGCCAGCAGCCCCCAGGGGTACAATGAGCAGTTCTTC.

The chain uses TRBV27 and TRBJ1-2, with 8 bases identical to TRBD1. This CDR3 has 18 residues. V lost 5 bases and J lost 4; bases outside the gene matches: 18. The germline V gene has CDR1 MNHEY and CDR2 SMNVEV (reference sequence). CDR3 sequence: CASSLERQGIHRFYGYTF. In nucleotides, the CDR3 is TGTGCCAGCAGTCTAGAAAGACAGGGGATACACCGGTTCTATGGCTACACCTTC.

The chain links TRBV5-1 to TRBJ1-5, with D uncertain. Trimming pared 7 bases from V and 3 bases from J, leaving 11 bases between. Germline CDR1 and CDR2: SGHRS and YFSETQ. The CDR3 loop spans 13 amino acids. CDR3 in DNA: TGCGCCAGCGAGCGGACCCTCAATCAGCCCCAGCATTTT. This sequence encodes CASERTLNQPQHF.

With regard to this clone: This same CDR3 is encoded by further DNA sequences in the sample. The rearrangement uses TRBV7-8 and TRBJ2-7, with D hard to call. Germline CDR1 is SGHVS and CDR2 is FQNEAQ. The CDR3 is made up of 14 amino acids. V was pared by 1 base and J by 1 base, with 8 bases between. CDR3 DNA: TGTGCCAGCAGCTTAGGTCACAGATCCTACGAGCAGTACTTC. It is translated as CASSLGHRSYEQYF.

This clone was recorded once. The chain is built from TRBV6-6 and TRBJ2-5, with D perhaps matching TRBD2 (6 bases). CDR3 length: 14 residues. The V end was cut by 4 bases, the J end by 2 bases, with 11 bases between. Germline CDR1 and CDR2: MNHNY and SVGAGI (reference sequence). The CDR3 reads CASSSLAVQETQYF. CDR3 DNA sequence: TGTGCCAGCAGTTCATTAGCGGTACAAGAGACCCAGTACTTC.

The chain combines TRBV19 with TRBJ1-1; a weak D match, TRBD1 (6 bases). V was pared by 5 bases and J by 6 bases, with 10 bases between. Germline V gene lookup returns CDR1 LNHDA and CDR2 SQIVND (reference sequence). The CDR3 covers 12 residues. Written as DNA, the CDR3 is TGTGCCAGTAGTGACTGGACAGCTGAAGCTTTCTTT. Protein: CASSDWTAEAFF.

The chain employs TRBV25-1 and TRBJ1-3, with D tentatively TRBD1 (6 bases). The germline gives CDR1 MGHDK, CDR2 SYGVNS. The V gene lost 5 bases and the J gene lost 5 bases, with 16 bases spanning the gap. This CDR3 is 15 amino acids long. Here the CDR3 reads CASSPPGVERNTIYF. The CDR3, as DNA: TGTGCCAGCAGTCCTCCAGGGGTAGAAAGAAACACCATATATTTT.

The genes are TRBV6-1 and TRBJ1-4; TRBD1 might be the D (6 bases). V dropped 4 bases and J dropped 0 bases, with 21 bases sitting between them. Germline assignment: CDR1 MNHNS and CDR2 SASEGT. This CDR3 has 19 amino acids. The CDR3 nucleotides read TGTGCCAGCAGTGTGGTTTGGCGGGGGGCCACTGCAACTAATGAAAAACTGTTTTTT. It translates to CASSVVWRGATATNEKLFF.

The V call is TRBV21-1, the J call TRBJ2-1; TRBD2 was called by the table and not checked on the DNA. TRBV21-1 is labeled a pseudogene. This CDR3 spans 18 amino acids. CDR3 amino acids: CASSKEPAGGSSYNEQFF. As DNA, the CDR3 is TGTGCCAGCAGCAAAGAACCAGCGGGGGGGAGCTCCTACAATGAGCAGTTCTTC.

Concerning this clone: Other DNA sequences in this specimen translate into the identical CDR3. The chain joins TRBV30 to TRBJ2-5; 7 positions match TRBD2. With V trimmed by 2 bases and J by 2 bases, 2 bases remained unmatched. The CDR3 runs to 13 residues. Germline CDR1 GTSNPN, CDR2 SVGIG (reference sequence). CDR3 in DNA: TGTGCCTGGAGTCCCGGGGGGCAAGAGACCCAGTACTTC. Its protein is CAWSPGGQETQYF.

In its sample, this clone was seen once. This chain connects TRBV10-3 to TRBJ1-5, with D perhaps TRBD1 (5 bases). Germline V gene sequence: CDR1 ENHRY, CDR2 SYGVKD. There are 16 residues in the CDR3. The ends were cut back, 11 bases at V and 1 base at J, with 21 bases in the middle. The CDR3 loop reads CAAGRPQESSNQPQHF. DNA of the CDR3: TGTGCCGCAGGGCGCCCCCAAGAGAGCAGCAATCAGCCCCAGCATTTT.

This clone was detected only a few times. The chain joins TRBV6-6 to TRBJ1-6; maybe TRBD1 (5 bases). Trimming stripped 8 bases from V and 7 bases from J, with 15 bases between. Germline CDR1 is MNHNY and CDR2 is SVGAGI (reference sequence). CDR3 length: 14 amino acids. The CDR3 nucleotides read TGTGCCAGCTCCAGGGCAGGGATGAATTCACCCCTCCACTTT. Translated, it gives CASSRAGMNSPLHF.

This clone has only a few counts. V and J are TRBV7-8 and TRBJ1-1, with TRBD1 matching 7 bases. CDR3 length: 15 amino acids. With 5 bases clipped from V and 0 bases from J, the junction kept 6 bases outside the gene matches. CDR1 and CDR2 (germline): SGHVS, FQNEAQ. The CDR3 region has the DNA TGTGCCAGCAGCCCGAGACAGGGAGTGAACACTGAAGCTTTCTTT. Its translation is CASSPRQGVNTEAFF.

This CDR3 reads CASSENTGVAGDTQYF. The CDR3 nucleotides read TGCGCCAGCAGTGAGAACACAGGGGTCGCGGGAGATACGCAGTATTTT. The rearrangement joins TRBV10-1 to TRBJ2-3; 7 nucleotides align to TRBD1. The junction had 10 bases not matched to a gene; V was cut back by 2 bases and J by 5 bases. In germline, CDR1 is WNHNN, CDR2 SYGVQD (reference sequence). The CDR3 runs 16 residues.

This clone was picked up one time. This rearrangement joins TRBV11-2 to TRBJ2-2; 8 nucleotides align to TRBD2. CDR3 length equals 15 residues. V dropped 5 bases and J dropped 5; count of bases not matched to a gene: 7. CDR1 and CDR2 (germline): SGHAT, FQNNGV. DNA of the CDR3: TGTGCCAGCAGCCGTACCAGCGGGAGAACCGGGGAGCTGTTTTTT. Translation gives CASSRTSGRTGELFF.

V usage is TRBV29-1 and J usage is TRBJ2-4, with no clear D. CDR1 and CDR2 (germline): SQVTM, ANQGSEA. The CDR3 is made up of 11 amino acids. V was clipped by 7 bases and J by 7 bases, with 11 bases between them. The CDR3 bases are TGCAGCGCTCACTCTGGGAACATTCAGTACTTC. This gives the protein CSAHSGNIQYF. Full variable domain (rest looked up from reference TRBV29-1 and TRBJ2-4): SAVISQKPSRDICQRGTSLTIQCQVDSQVTMMFWYRQQPGQSLTLIATANQGSEATYESGFVIDKFPISRPNLTFSTLTVSNMSPEDSSIYLCSAHSGNIQYFGAGTRLSVL.

This clone was seen once. The CDR3 sequence: CASSTRLAGGETQYF. DNA of the CDR3: TGTGCCAGCAGCACCCGACTAGCGGGAGGTGAGACCCAGTACTTC. The J gene is TRBJ2-5, the V gene TRBV9, with 13 bases aligning to TRBD2. Unmatched junction bases numbered 5, after V lost 4 bases and J lost 5 bases. Germline V gene data show CDR1 as SGDLS and CDR2 as YYNGEE. This CDR3 is 15 amino acids long.

The chain uses TRBV10-1 and TRBJ1-1; no reliable D call. V dropped 2 bases and J dropped 1 base, with 5 bases sitting between them. This CDR3 spans 13 amino acids. Germline CDR1 reads WNHNN; CDR2 reads SYGVQD (reference sequence). The CDR3 region is CASSEGRNTEAFF. The DNA of the CDR3 is TGCGCCAGCAGTGAGGGGAGGAACACTGAAGCTTTCTTT.

J is TRBJ1-4 and V is TRBV11-2; no clear D gene. CDR3 length equals 14 residues. The germline V and J ends were trimmed by 5 bases and 5 bases, with 12 bases remaining between them. CDR1 and CDR2 (germline): SGHAT, FQNNGV. DNA of the CDR3: TGTGCCAGCAGCCCCGGGAACGGGAATGAAAAACTGTTTTTT. Translated: CASSPGNGNEKLFF.

This chain links TRBV19 with TRBJ1-1; D remains ambiguous. Germline CDR1 and CDR2: LNHDA and SQIVND (reference sequence). Trimming left V 4 bases short and J 2 bases short, with 11 bases between. The CDR3 is 14 amino acids. The chain's CDR3 is CASSKVQHNTEAFF. CDR3 DNA sequence: TGTGCCAGTAGTAAAGTACAGCATAACACTGAAGCTTTCTTT.

This chain connects TRBV6-5 to TRBJ2-3; a weak D match, TRBD2 (5 bases). Germline CDR1 is MNHEY and CDR2 is SVGAGI. The CDR3 contains 16 residues. Trimming removed 1 base from V and 1 base from J, with 12 bases in between. The CDR3 is CASSYYRHGGTDTQYF. For the CDR3, the DNA is TGTGCCAGCAGTTACTACCGGCACGGGGGCACAGATACGCAGTATTTT.

This clone came up once. The J gene is TRBJ2-7, the V gene TRBV5-5; 7 positions agree with TRBD1. V shed 0 bases and J 2 bases; nucleotides not matched to a gene: 8. This CDR3 has 16 amino acids. The germline V gene encodes CDR1 SGHKS and CDR2 YYEKEE (reference sequence). Here the CDR3 reads CASSLEGTGDTYEQYF. The CDR3, as DNA: TGTGCCAGCAGCTTGGAGGGTACAGGGGATACCTACGAGCAGTACTTC.